These 23 T cell receptor beta chains came from one sample sequenced in a study of blood T cell repertoires in COVID-19. TCRdb's copy holds only in-frame clones and misses some; the assay was immunoSEQ multiplex PCR. The repertoire holds 260,000 or so clones, 88% seen once, with approximately 0.7% in the top ten. The sample comprised peripheral blood. The source is a human donor in a cohort sampled during active COVID-19.

The chain recombines TRBV6-6 with TRBJ2-7, with D perhaps matching TRBD2 (5 bases). The germline V gene has CDR1 MNHNY and CDR2 SVGAGI (reference sequence). V gave up 11 bases and J gave up 2 bases, with 16 bases separating them. CDR3 length equals 13 residues. CDR3 protein: CACARGLAYEQYF. Here the CDR3 DNA reads TGTGCCTGCGCCCGAGGGCTAGCCTACGAGCAGTACTTC.

This chain connects TRBV27 to TRBJ2-7, with D possibly TRBD1 on 5 matching bases. The ends were cut back, 3 bases at V and 3 bases at J, with 18 bases in the middle. CDR3 length equals 16 residues. CDR1 is MNHEY and CDR2 is SMNVEV in the germline V gene (reference sequence). The CDR3 DNA reads TGTGCCAGCAGTTTGACCTGGGGCAGGTCCCTCTACGAGCAGTACTTC. Translation gives CASSLTWGRSLYEQYF.

This clone is a singleton in its sample. V and J are TRBV28 and TRBJ2-7, with D maybe TRBD1 (6 bases). The CDR3 runs 14 residues. CDR1 MDHEN and CDR2 SYDVKM come from the germline V gene. Trimming removed 7 bases at V and 2 bases at J, with 15 bases between. The CDR3 loop is CASTFSRGPYEQYF. The CDR3 region has the DNA TGTGCCAGCACCTTCTCCAGGGGCCCCTACGAGCAGTACTTC.

The rearrangement links TRBV28 to TRBJ1-1; 8 bases map to TRBD1. Germline CDR1 reads MDHEN; CDR2 reads SYDVKM. J lost 6 bases, V lost 4 bases, and 16 bases had no gene match. The CDR3 covers 17 residues. The CDR3 region has the DNA TGTGCCAGCAGTTCGGGACAGGCGAGGAGTTTCGGGGCTGAAGCTTTCTTT. Translated: CASSSGQARSFGAEAFF. The whole variable domain, remainder taken from reference TRBV28 and TRBJ1-1, is DVKVTQSSRYLVKRTGEKVFLECVQDMDHENMFWYRQDPGLGLRLIYFSYDVKMKEKGDIPEGYSVSREKKERFSLILESASTNQTSMYLCASSSGQARSFGAEAFFGQGTRLTVV.

J is TRBJ1-4 and V is TRBV27; D not certain. The CDR3 covers 15 residues. The V gene lost 5 bases and the J gene lost 5 bases, with 15 bases spanning the gap. Germline lookup yields CDR1 MNHEY and CDR2 SMNVEV (reference sequence). Here the CDR3 DNA reads TGTGCCAGCAGTCTCCGGACGGCGGGGAATGAAAAACTGTTTTTT. This codes for CASSLRTAGNEKLFF.

This chain links TRBV5-6 with TRBJ2-1, with 8 nucleotides matching TRBD1. V shed 4 bases, J shed 12 bases, and the junction held 24 bases outside the gene matches. Germline-derived CDR1 and CDR2 are SGHDT and YYEEEE. The CDR3 is 18 residues long. In DNA form, the CDR3 reads TGTGCCAGCAGCCTTGCACTCGGGACAGGTCAGGGGAGGTTTAGGCAGTTCTTC. This encodes CASSLALGTGQGRFRQFF.

This chain connects TRBV6-6 to TRBJ1-2, with 9 bases identical to TRBD1. Germline CDR1 MNHNY, CDR2 SVGAGI (reference sequence). CDR3 length: 15 residues. V was pared by 2 bases and J by 1 base, with 2 bases of the junction left unmatched. The CDR3 here is CASSYGTGNNYGYTF. CDR3 in DNA: TGTGCCAGCAGTTACGGGACAGGGAATAACTATGGCTACACCTTC.

This chain connects TRBV9 to TRBJ2-7, with D possibly being TRBD2 (6 bases). With 3 bases removed from V and 6 bases from J, the gap between germline ends came to 16 bases. CDR3 size: 14 residues. The germline gives CDR1 SGDLS, CDR2 YYNGEE. The DNA of the CDR3 is TGTGCCAGCAGCGCCCGGGACTGGGACGGCGAGCAGTACTTC. It yields the protein CASSARDWDGEQYF. The whole variable domain, filled in from reference TRBV9 and TRBJ2-7, reads DSGVTQTPKHLITATGQRVTLRCSPRSGDLSVYWYQQSLDQGLQFLIQYYNGEERAKGNILERFSAQQFPDLHSELNLSSLELGDSALYFCASSARDWDGEQYFGPGTRLTVT.

The chain combines TRBV11-2 with TRBJ2-5; possible D gene TRBD1, 5 bases. This CDR3 has 13 residues. V was pared by 5 bases and J by 1 base, with 8 bases between. Germline CDR1 reads SGHAT; CDR2 reads FQNNGV. The CDR3 sequence is CASSRTPQETQYF. As DNA, the CDR3 is TGTGCCAGCAGCCGGACACCCCAAGAGACCCAGTACTTC.

This clone was recorded a few times. This chain joins TRBV19 and TRBJ2-5; TRBD2 is a possible D gene (6 bases). V was clipped by 9 bases and J by 5 bases, with 13 bases between them. This CDR3 spans 12 amino acids. Germline V CDR1 and CDR2: LNHDA, SQIVND (reference sequence). This CDR3 is CASSSAGETQYF. DNA of the CDR3: TGTGCCAGCTCCTCGGCGGGGGAGACCCAGTACTTC.

J is TRBJ1-6 and V is TRBV6-1; the match to TRBD1 covers 7 bases. This CDR3 contains 15 residues. Trimming cost V 3 bases and J 10 bases; bases outside gene matches: 9. CDR1 is MNHNS and CDR2 is SASEGT in the germline V gene. CDR3 sequence reads: CASSEDQGVRSPLHF. The CDR3 bases are TGTGCCAGCAGTGAGGATCAGGGGGTACGCTCACCCCTCCACTTT.

This clone appeared once. This chain links TRBV24-1 with TRBJ1-2, with TRBD1 matching over 8 bases. Germline trimming cut 3 bases from V and 4 bases from J; bases unmatched to any gene: 6. Looked up from germline, CDR1 is KGHDR and CDR2 is SFDVKD. This CDR3 has 15 amino acids. The CDR3 sequence: CATSDPGQDSYGYTF. The CDR3 coding sequence is TGTGCCACCAGTGATCCGGGACAGGACTCCTATGGCTACACCTTC.

The chain couples TRBV19 to TRBJ1-4; TRBD1 is a possible D gene (6 bases). This CDR3 region has 14 residues. The V and J ends lost 4 bases and 3 bases respectively, with 9 bases between them. The germline V gene encodes CDR1 LNHDA and CDR2 SQIVND (reference sequence). The CDR3 loop is CASSTRQANEKLFF. CDR3 bases: TGTGCCAGTAGTACACGACAGGCTAATGAAAAACTGTTTTTT.

This clone was observed a handful of times. V gene TRBV7-9 combines with J gene TRBJ1-2; 12 bases align to TRBD1. The CDR3 sequence is 16 residues long. The ends lost 3 bases at V and 4 bases at J; junction bases unmatched: 6. Germline V gene lookup returns CDR1 SEHNR and CDR2 FQNEAQ (reference sequence). The CDR3 is CASSLGGTGGLYGYTF. The CDR3 region has the DNA TGTGCCAGCAGCTTGGGAGGGACAGGGGGCCTCTATGGCTACACCTTC.

The genes are TRBV19 and TRBJ2-5, with TRBD2 matching 7 bases. The V and J ends lost 2 bases and 0 bases, in that order; junction bases with no gene match: 21. Germline values: CDR1 LNHDA, CDR2 SQIVND (reference sequence). The CDR3 covers 21 residues. The CDR3 DNA reads as TGTGCCAGTAGTATAAGAGGACTAGTGCGCAACCGAGCAGAGTACCAAGAGACCCAGTACTTC. Translated: CASSIRGLVRNRAEYQETQYF.

The chain recombines TRBV28 with TRBJ2-4; possible D gene TRBD2, 5 bases. Trimming pared 5 bases from V and 0 bases from J, leaving 17 bases between. Germline V gene sequence: CDR1 MDHEN, CDR2 SYDVKM. The CDR3 has 17 amino acids. The CDR3 DNA reads TGTGCCAGCAGTGCCCGGACTTTTTTCCCAGCCAAAAACATTCAGTACTTC. Protein sequence: CASSARTFFPAKNIQYF.

This clone came up a few times. The V call is TRBV7-7, the J call TRBJ2-5, with D perhaps TRBD1 (5 bases). Germline lookup yields CDR1 SSHAT and CDR2 FNYEAQ (reference sequence). The CDR3 runs 15 residues. The germline V and J ends were trimmed by 4 bases and 5 bases, with 17 bases remaining between them. CDR3 protein: CASSYDQGSMETQYF. In DNA form, the CDR3 reads TGTGCCAGCAGCTACGATCAGGGTAGCATGGAGACCCAGTACTTC.

The chain joins TRBV28 to TRBJ1-5; D is undetermined. This CDR3 has 12 residues. Germline CDR1 and CDR2: MDHEN and SYDVKM. The germline V and J ends were trimmed by 6 bases and 4 bases, with 7 bases remaining between them. CDR3 sequence reads: CASSVSNQPQHF. CDR3 bases: TGTGCCAGCAGCGTTAGTAATCAGCCCCAGCATTTT.

The rearrangement links TRBV7-9 to TRBJ1-6; 7 bases match TRBD1. This CDR3 spans 15 amino acids. The V gene end was trimmed by 5 bases and the J gene end by 7 bases; junction bases not matched to a gene: 8. Germline V gene sequence: CDR1 SEHNR, CDR2 FQNEAQ (reference sequence). The CDR3 here is CASSLAGTANSPLHF. DNA of the CDR3: TGTGCCAGCAGCCTGGCCGGGACAGCCAATTCACCCCTCCACTTT.

V gene TRBV3-1 (or the pseudogene TRBV3-2) combines with J gene TRBJ2-5; weak D call: TRBD1 (8 bases). CDR3 length: 14 amino acids. Germline values: CDR1 LGHDT, CDR2 YNNKEL (reference sequence). Trimming took off 2 bases at V and 4 bases at J, with 11 bases between the two ends. The CDR3 DNA is TGTGCCAGCAGCCAAACAGGGGGGGGAGAGACCCAGTACTTC. It yields the protein CASSQTGGGETQYF.

This clone was counted only a few times. Here the CDR3 reads CASSSTGLGTEAFF. CDR3 sequence (DNA): TGTGCCAGCAGCTCTACAGGGTTGGGGACTGAAGCTTTCTTT. This chain connects TRBV7-2 to TRBJ1-1; D possibly corresponds to TRBD1 (6 bases). Germline V lookup: CDR1 SGHTA, CDR2 FQGNSA. The ends were cut back, 4 bases at V and 5 bases at J, with 14 bases in the middle. CDR3 length: 14 amino acids.

The chain joins TRBV12-2 to TRBJ2-6; the listed D gene, TRBD2, was not tested against the DNA. TRBV12-2 is a known pseudogene. The CDR3 loop spans 21 amino acids. The CDR3 nucleotides read TGTGCAAGTCGCCCCACGGGGGGCCAAAAAATTGAAAGCTCTGGGGCCAACGTCCTGACTTTC. It codes for CASRPTGGQKIESSGANVLTF.

CDR3 sequence reads: CASGLVIPQGRSSYNSPLHF. The DNA of the CDR3 is TGTGCTAGTGGTTTGGTAATTCCACAGGGGAGGAGCTCCTATAATTCACCCCTCCACTTT. The rearrangement joins TRBV12-5 to TRBJ1-6; 7 positions match TRBD1. This CDR3 has 20 residues. The V and J ends lost 0 bases and 0 bases, in that order; junction bases with no gene match: 11. CDR1 and CDR2 from the germline V gene are LGHNT and FRNRAP.